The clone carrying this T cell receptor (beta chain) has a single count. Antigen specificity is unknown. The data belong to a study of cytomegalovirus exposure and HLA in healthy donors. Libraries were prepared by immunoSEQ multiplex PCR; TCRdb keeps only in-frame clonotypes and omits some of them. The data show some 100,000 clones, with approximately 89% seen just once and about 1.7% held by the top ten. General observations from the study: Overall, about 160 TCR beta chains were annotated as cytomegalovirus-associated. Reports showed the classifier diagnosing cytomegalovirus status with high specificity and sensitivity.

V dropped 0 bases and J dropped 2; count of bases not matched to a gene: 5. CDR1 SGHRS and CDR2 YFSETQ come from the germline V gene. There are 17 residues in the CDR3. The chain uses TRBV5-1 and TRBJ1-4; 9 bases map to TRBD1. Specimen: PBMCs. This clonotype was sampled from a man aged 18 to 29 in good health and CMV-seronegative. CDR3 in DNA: TGCGCCAGCAGCTTGGTCCCGGGACAGGGCACTAATGAAAAACTGTTTTTT. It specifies CASSLVPGQGTNEKLFF. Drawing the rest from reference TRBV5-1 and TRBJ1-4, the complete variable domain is KAGVTQTPRYLIKTRGQQVTLSCSPISGHRSVSWYQQTPGQGLQFLFEYFSETQRNKGNFPGRFSGRQFSNSRSEMNVSTLELGDSALYLCASSLVPGQGTNEKLFFGSGTQLSVL.